The subject of this entry is one T cell receptor (beta chain). What it binds is unknown. People who had autoimmune disease history or systemic immunosuppression were excluded. The germline V gene has CDR1 KGHSH and CDR2 LQKENI. The CDR3 has 15 amino acids. V shed 2 bases and J 2 bases; nucleotides not matched to a gene: 1. The protocol was immunoSEQ multiplex PCR, while the TCRdb copy is restricted to in-frame clones and leaves out a portion. The sample includes 55,000 to 75,000 clones, roughly 82% of them seen just once. This sample stems from a study of OX40 agonist ivuxolimab in advanced cancers. About the research overall: Clinicians treated patients with ivuxolimab, an agonistic anti-OX40 (CD134) antibody. Patients assigned to dose escalation were diagnosed with hepatocellular carcinoma, melanoma, renal cell or head and neck cancer.

Whole-study findings and limits: On average, CD8+ T cells showed a greater number of expanded clones than CD4+.

This chain uses TRBV18 with TRBJ2-1; the match to TRBD1 covers 9 bases. The sequence derives from an adult with an advanced solid tumor such as melanoma, head and neck, liver or kidney cancer. Specimen: CD4+ or CD8+ T cells sorted from blood, collected in a trial of the OX40 agonist ivuxolimab. CDR3 in DNA: TGTGCCAGCTCACCAGGACAGGGGACCTACAATGAGCAGTTCTTC. It is translated as CASSPGQGTYNEQFF.